The 20 T cell receptor beta chains below come from one sample, sequenced in a study of radiation and T cells in renal cell carcinoma. Clones were sequenced by immunoSEQ multiplex PCR, and TCRdb holds only the in-frame ones, with some missing. The data show around 100,000 clones, with 70% to 85% seen just once and approximately 7.2% held by the top ten. Indicated time point: blood 4 weeks post-SBRT, at nephrectomy. Treatment: 15 Gy SBRT to primary tumor, nephrectomy 4 weeks later. The input for sequencing was blood, taken from a patient whose treatment included radiotherapy and nephrectomy. These receptors were obtained from a man between 60 and 70 years old with renal cell carcinoma.

This chain connects TRBV30 to TRBJ1-5, with 9 bases that match TRBD1. This CDR3 is 15 amino acids long. The germline gives CDR1 GTSNPN, CDR2 SVGIG (reference sequence). The V and J ends lost 4 bases and 6 bases, in that order; junction bases with no gene match: 10. As DNA, the CDR3 is TGTGCCTGGACTCAAAAGACAGGGGGGCGTCAGCCCCAGCATTTT. Protein: CAWTQKTGGRQPQHF.

V usage is TRBV9 and J usage is TRBJ1-3, with no clear D. V was cut by 4 bases and J by 4 bases, with 21 bases left in between. The CDR3 totals 17 residues. Germline CDR1 and CDR2: SGDLS and YYNGEE. CDR3 region: CASSPSGQFNAGNTIYF. CDR3 in DNA: TGTGCCAGCAGCCCCAGCGGGCAGTTCAACGCCGGAAACACCATATATTTT.

The chain employs TRBV7-2 and TRBJ2-3, with TRBD2 identical over 7 bases. With V trimmed by 3 bases and J by 4 bases, 7 bases remained unmatched. The CDR3 has 15 amino acids. Germline V gives CDR1 SGHTA, CDR2 FQGNSA. CDR3 bases: TGTGCCAGCAGCTTTCAAGGCGGGAGCCCAGATACGCAGTATTTT. Protein: CASSFQGGSPDTQYF.

The chain combines TRBV19 with TRBJ2-1; a possible D gene is TRBD2 (5 bases). CDR1 and CDR2 (germline): LNHDA, SQIVND (reference sequence). Trimming took off 9 bases at V and 0 bases at J, with 12 bases between the two ends. This CDR3 is 14 amino acids long. Here the CDR3 reads CASAQGSSYNEQFF. As DNA, the CDR3 is TGTGCCAGCGCGCAAGGGAGCTCCTACAATGAGCAGTTCTTC.

This chain uses TRBV27 with TRBJ1-2, with D possibly being TRBD1 (5 bases). CDR1 MNHEY and CDR2 SMNVEV come from the germline V gene (reference sequence). This CDR3 contains 13 residues. V lost 5 bases to trimming and J lost 5 bases, with 12 bases between them. The CDR3 bases are TGTGCCAGCAGTAAGGGGCAAGGTTATGGCTACACCTTC. Amino acids: CASSKGQGYGYTF.

The V gene is TRBV30, the J gene TRBJ2-7; no reliable D call. The CDR3 has 14 amino acids. Germline V gene data show CDR1 as GTSNPN and CDR2 as SVGIG (reference sequence). The V end lost 6 bases, the J end lost 6 bases, and 21 bases lay between the germline ends. This chain's CDR3 is CACRQTANSGEQYF. In nucleotides, the CDR3 is TGTGCCTGCCGTCAAACGGCGAACTCCGGCGAGCAGTACTTC.

This clone was observed once. The chain recombines TRBV6-6 with TRBJ1-5, with a tentative D call TRBD1 (6 bases). Germline-derived CDR1 and CDR2 are MNHNY and SVGAGI (reference sequence). Trimming cost V 6 bases and J 7 bases, with 13 bases left between them. This CDR3 spans 13 amino acids. Here the CDR3 DNA reads TGTGCCAGCAGCTTCACAGGGAGCCAGCCCCAGCATTTT. This codes for CASSFTGSQPQHF.

Only a few counts were recorded for this clone. The gene calls are TRBV14 and TRBJ1-1; TRBD1 might be the D (5 bases). The CDR3 length is 14 residues. Trimming cost V 1 base and J 11 bases, with 17 bases left between them. Germline CDR1 reads SGHDN; CDR2 reads FVKESK. CDR3 amino acids: CASSQATYGHEAFF. The CDR3 DNA follows: TGTGCCAGCAGCCAAGCTACCTACGGACATGAGGCTTTCTTT.

This sequence joins TRBV6-5 and TRBJ2-1; D gene ambiguous. The germline V gene has CDR1 MNHEY and CDR2 SVGAGI. The CDR3 covers 12 residues. V dropped 6 bases and J dropped 3 bases, with 6 bases sitting between them. CDR3 DNA sequence: TGTGCCAGCAGCCGCCGCTACAATGAGCAGTTCTTC. Translating gives CASSRRYNEQFF.

The chain combines TRBV5-1 with TRBJ1-4, with no clear D. Trimming stripped 4 bases from V and 7 bases from J, with 17 bases between. CDR1 is SGHRS, CDR2 YFSETQ, per germline. This CDR3 contains 15 residues. DNA for the CDR3: TGCGCCAGCAGCGCAGCCGAACTCCGGGGTGAAAAACTGTTTTTT. Protein: CASSAAELRGEKLFF.

This chain links TRBV19 with TRBJ2-7; no definite D call. Looked up from germline, CDR1 is LNHDA and CDR2 is SQIVND (reference sequence). The CDR3 runs 14 residues. Between the trimmed V and J ends, which lost 1 base and 0 bases, there was a span of 7 bases. The CDR3 loop reads CASSIGGGSYEQYF. For the CDR3, the DNA is TGTGCCAGTAGTATAGGAGGCGGCTCCTACGAGCAGTACTTC.

The chain uses TRBV6-5 and TRBJ1-4, with 8 positions matching TRBD1. This CDR3 contains 13 residues. Germline V lookup: CDR1 MNHEY, CDR2 SVGAGI. Trimming cost V 6 bases and J 12 bases; bases outside gene matches: 9. The CDR3 protein is CASRELDREELFF. The CDR3 DNA follows: TGTGCCAGCAGGGAACTGGACAGGGAGGAACTGTTTTTT.

As DNA, the CDR3 is TGCGCCAGCAGCTTGAGTACCGGGGCCGGAAACACTGAAGCTTTCTTT. Amino acids: CASSLSTGAGNTEAFF. The chain couples TRBV5-1 to TRBJ1-1; D may be TRBD1 (5 bases). The germline V and J ends were trimmed by 1 base and 2 bases, with 15 bases remaining between them. Germline V lookup: CDR1 SGHRS, CDR2 YFSETQ. The CDR3 has 16 residues.

V usage is TRBV10-3 and J usage is TRBJ1-5; D is ambiguous. Deletions cut 5 bases from V and 3 bases from J, with 14 bases between. CDR1 and CDR2 (germline): ENHRY, SYGVKD. The CDR3 spans 15 residues. This CDR3 reads CAISSSGFTNQPQHF. CDR3 nucleotides: TGTGCCATCAGTTCATCGGGCTTCACCAATCAGCCCCAGCATTTT.

The chain carries TRBV7-9 and TRBJ2-3, with D perhaps matching TRBD1 (5 bases). CDR3 size: 16 residues. Germline V gives CDR1 SEHNR, CDR2 FQNEAQ (reference sequence). V lost 5 bases, J lost 0 bases, and 15 bases lay in between. The CDR3 reads CASSLRGTSSTDTQYF. CDR3 bases: TGTGCCAGCAGCCTAAGGGGCACCAGCAGCACAGATACGCAGTATTTT.

The rearrangement uses TRBV4-2 and TRBJ2-3, with D perhaps matching TRBD2 (6 bases). This CDR3 contains 15 residues. Trimming removed 1 base from V and 2 bases from J, with 10 bases in between. CDR1 LGHNA and CDR2 YNFKEQ come from the germline V gene. The CDR3 DNA follows: TGTGCCAGCAGCCAAGTGGGCGGGAACACAGATACGCAGTATTTT. Amino acids: CASSQVGGNTDTQYF.

This sequence joins TRBV9 and TRBJ2-1; 12 bases line up with TRBD2. The CDR3 length is 17 residues. The germline gives CDR1 SGDLS, CDR2 YYNGEE. Trimming cost V 4 bases and J 6 bases; bases outside gene matches: 11. CDR3 DNA sequence: TGTGCCAGCAGCCGCGCTCAACTAGCGGGAGGTGGCAATGAGCAGTTCTTC. Its protein product is CASSRAQLAGGGNEQFF.

V is TRBV4-3 and J is TRBJ2-5; D is unclear. Trimming took 0 bases from V and 2 from J, leaving 16 bases between them. The germline V gene has CDR1 LGHNA and CDR2 YSLEER. This CDR3 contains 17 residues. The CDR3 here is CASSQDHPPLGQETQYF. The CDR3 DNA reads TGCGCCAGCAGCCAAGATCATCCCCCCCTGGGTCAAGAGACCCAGTACTTC.

The genes are TRBV29-1 and TRBJ1-2; D is unclear. V was shortened by 4 bases and J by 4 bases, with 10 bases between the two germline ends. The germline gives CDR1 SQVTM, CDR2 ANQGSEA. The CDR3 has 12 residues. CDR3 sequence (DNA): TGCAGCGTTGCCGAAAGGTCCTATGGCTACACCTTC. It codes for CSVAERSYGYTF.

V and J are TRBV19 and TRBJ1-2; possible D gene TRBD1, 6 bases. Germline-derived CDR1 and CDR2 are LNHDA and SQIVND (reference sequence). Trimming removed 6 bases from V and 4 bases from J, with 24 bases in between. This CDR3 has 17 amino acids. As DNA, the CDR3 is TGTGCCAGTAGACGAGTAGGGGGACCGGGCATCGGCTATGGCTACACCTTC. This translates into CASRRVGGPGIGYGYTF.